A single sample gave rise to the 23 T cell receptor beta chains below, sequenced in a study of blood T cells in healthy people across ages. A second PCR of roughly 7 to 11 cycles used a sample-barcoded 5' primer and a J-beta primer mix. Each CDR3 protein is one row after TCRdb ran MiXCR on the 5' RACE reads. This table has more than 900,000 distinct CDR3 sequences, 20% to 25% appearing once. Another study also made use of these data, one on T cells of mothers and their children.

Sequencing input: blood. Receptor source: a girl aged 2 to 10 in good health.

The J gene is TRBJ2-5, the V gene TRBV6-5, with D perhaps TRBD2 (5 bases). Trimming pared 6 bases from V and 4 bases from J, leaving 15 bases between. Germline V gives CDR1 MNHEY, CDR2 SVGAGI. The CDR3 extends over 14 amino acids. The CDR3 region is CASRMTLGAETQYF. The CDR3 coding sequence is TGTGCCAGCAGGATGACCTTGGGAGCAGAGACCCAGTACTTC.

This clonotype turned up a few times. The chain couples TRBV7-6 to TRBJ2-1; no clear D. V shed 3 bases and J shed 0 bases, with 21 bases lying between them. CDR3 length: 19 residues. CDR1 SGHVS and CDR2 FNYEAQ come from the germline V gene. The CDR3 here is CASSFPYAPDSSSYNEQFF. The CDR3 nucleotides are TGTGCCAGCAGCTTTCCCTACGCCCCTGACTCGAGCTCCTACAATGAGCAGTTCTTC.

This clonotype has just a few counts. Germline and junction disagree at one end, which may indicate a read error. The chain combines TRBV27 with TRBJ2-2; 10 nucleotides line up with TRBD1. Germline V gives CDR1 MNHEY, CDR2 SMNVEV (reference sequence). CDR3 length: 17 residues. The CDR3 DNA reads as TGTGCCAGCCAGGCCGGGACAGGGGTCTTTCACACCGGGGAACTGTTTTTT. Residues: CASQAGTGVFHTGELFF.

This clonotype was seen only a few times. The chain joins TRBV29-1 to TRBJ2-5; D possibly corresponds to TRBD2 (5 bases). CDR3 length equals 12 residues. The ends were cut back, 2 bases at V and 9 bases at J, with 13 bases in the middle. Germline V gives CDR1 SQVTM, CDR2 ANQGSEA. CDR3 residues: CSVEYLEEAQYF. The CDR3 region has the DNA TGCAGCGTTGAATACCTAGAGGAGGCCCAGTACTTC.

The table lists this clonotype with many counts. The chain employs TRBV5-1 and TRBJ1-2; D gene ambiguous. In germline, CDR1 is SGHRS, CDR2 YFSETQ. V dropped 4 bases and J dropped 4 bases, with 17 bases sitting between them. The CDR3 contains 15 residues. CDR3 sequence (DNA): TGCGCCAGCAGCCAAACTTGGAGGCGCTTCTATGGCTACACCTTC. Its translation: CASSQTWRRFYGYTF.

V gene TRBV29-1 combines with J gene TRBJ1-4; D is unresolved. Germline V gene lookup returns CDR1 SQVTM and CDR2 ANQGSEA. V lost 4 bases and J 5 bases, leaving 11 bases between the germline ends. The CDR3 totals 13 residues. Here the CDR3 DNA reads TGCAGCGTTGGCGGGGTACTAAATGAAAAACTGTTTTTT. It translates to CSVGGVLNEKLFF. The full variable domain, with the rest looked up from reference TRBV29-1 and TRBJ1-4, is SAVISQKPSRDICQRGTSLTIQCQVDSQVTMMFWYRQQPGQSLTLIATANQGSEATYESGFVIDKFPISRPNLTFSTLTVSNMSPEDSSIYLCSVGGVLNEKLFFGSGTQLSVL.

The chain combines TRBV12-3 or TRBV12-4 with TRBJ2-1; 7 bases agree with TRBD2. The CDR3 runs to 16 residues. The V segment lost 5 bases and the J segment 6 bases; nucleotides outside the gene matches: 13. Written as DNA, the CDR3 is TGTGCCAGCAGTCCCTACCTAGCGGTGAGTCCCAATGAGCAGTTCTTC. This translates into CASSPYLAVSPNEQFF.

The chain links TRBV2 to TRBJ2-7; no firm D call. CDR3 size: 15 residues. With 6 bases removed from V and 2 bases from J, the gap between germline ends came to 17 bases. Germline-derived CDR1 and CDR2 are SNHLY and FYNNEI. The CDR3 here is CASRIDTEPPYEQYF. The DNA of the CDR3 is TGTGCCAGCAGGATAGATACTGAACCACCCTACGAGCAGTACTTC.

The CDR3 coding sequence is TGTGCCATCAGTGGATACGAAGACAGGGGAGGAGGGAATGAGCAGTTCTTC. It yields the protein CAISGYEDRGGGNEQFF. The J gene is TRBJ2-1, the V gene TRBV10-3; 8 positions match TRBD1. The CDR3 consists of 17 residues. After removal of 4 bases from V and 7 bases from J, the junction contained 15 bases not matched to a gene. Germline CDR1 and CDR2: ENHRY and SYGVKD.

The V and J genes are TRBV4-3 and TRBJ2-1; D is possibly TRBD1 (6 bases). V was pared by 4 bases and J by 7 bases, with 20 bases between. The germline CDR1 and CDR2 sequences are LGHNA and YSLEER. CDR3 length: 16 residues. The chain's CDR3 is CASSPYQGFSRNEQFF. DNA for the CDR3: TGCGCCAGCAGCCCATATCAGGGGTTCTCACGTAATGAGCAGTTCTTC.

The rearrangement joins TRBV20-1 to TRBJ2-5, with unresolved D. Germline V CDR1 and CDR2: DFQATT, SNEGSKA (reference sequence). V was cut by 3 bases and J by 5 bases, with 19 bases left in between. CDR3 length: 15 amino acids. The CDR3 DNA follows: TGCAGTGCTAGGGGCCCGCTAACGGTTCGGGAGACCCAGTACTTC. Translating gives CSARGPLTVRETQYF.

The chain employs TRBV20-1 and TRBJ1-1; D uncertain. Germline CDR1 is DFQATT and CDR2 is SNEGSKA (reference sequence). V was cut by 2 bases and J by 6 bases, with 10 bases left in between. The CDR3 is made up of 12 amino acids. The CDR3 region has the DNA TGCAGTGCTAGAATAGCACACCCTGAAGCTTTCTTT. As protein: CSARIAHPEAFF.

The gene calls are TRBV6-2 or TRBV6-3 and TRBJ2-5; no clear D. TRBJ2-7 matches the DNA end more closely, so the J call is doubtful. There are 13 residues in the CDR3. Germline CDR1 and CDR2: MNHEY and SVGEGT. The CDR3 sequence: CASSYGGFYEQYF. The CDR3 coding sequence is TGTGCCAGCAGTTACGGTGGATTCTACGAGCAGTACTTC.

This clonotype was detected only once. The chain is built from TRBV7-6 and TRBJ1-1, with D perhaps matching TRBD1 (5 bases). The germline V gene encodes CDR1 SGHVS and CDR2 FNYEAQ. Trimming cost V 1 base and J 9 bases, with 18 bases left between them. The CDR3 consists of 15 residues. In DNA form, the CDR3 reads TGTGCCAGCAGCTTAGACCCGGGGGTCCTTAAGCAAGCTTTCTTT. Translation gives CASSLDPGVLKQAFF.

There are a few counts of this clonotype. CDR3 loop: CASSTPTGLAGIQETQYF. The CDR3 DNA reads TGTGCCAGCAGCACGCCGACTGGACTAGCGGGGATCCAAGAGACCCAGTACTTC. The genes are TRBV7-9 and TRBJ2-5; the match to TRBD2 covers 12 bases. Germline values: CDR1 SEHNR, CDR2 FQNEAQ (reference sequence). The CDR3 covers 18 residues. Unmatched junction bases numbered 11, after V lost 5 bases and J lost 1 base.

The chain joins TRBV7-9 to TRBJ2-5; D is possibly TRBD2 (5 bases). V lost 8 bases, J lost 4 bases, and 17 bases lay in between. The germline V gene has CDR1 SEHNR and CDR2 FQNEAQ (reference sequence). The CDR3 extends over 14 amino acids. The CDR3 DNA reads as TGTGCCAGCGGTTCCGAACTAGTACGAGAGACCCAGTACTTC. This translates into CASGSELVRETQYF. The variable domain in full, completed from reference TRBV7-9 and TRBJ2-5, reads DTGVSQNPRHKITKRGQNVTFRCDPISEHNRLYWYRQTLGQGPEFLTYFQNEAQLEKSRLLSDRFSAERPKGSFSTLEIQRTEQGDSAMYLCASGSELVRETQYFGPGTRLLVL.

The V call is TRBV28, the J call TRBJ2-2; D unclear. Germline-derived CDR1 and CDR2 are MDHEN and SYDVKM. The CDR3 totals 14 residues. Between the trimmed V and J ends, which lost 3 bases and 2 bases, there was a span of 7 bases. The CDR3 protein is CASSFLFNTGELFF. CDR3 nucleotides: TGTGCCAGCAGTTTCCTTTTCAACACCGGGGAGCTGTTTTTT.

The CDR3 sequence: CASSRGFTGELFF. For the CDR3, the DNA is TGTGCCAGCAGTCGAGGGTTCACCGGGGAGCTGTTTTTT. V and J are TRBV28 and TRBJ2-2, with D tentatively TRBD2 (5 bases). V lost 5 bases to trimming and J lost 4 bases, with 8 bases between them. Per germline, CDR1 MDHEN and CDR2 SYDVKM. The CDR3 contains 13 residues.

The chain is built from TRBV4-1 and TRBJ2-7; tentatively, D is TRBD2 (6 bases). This CDR3 contains 17 residues. Trimming took 1 base from V and 4 from J, leaving 20 bases between them. The germline V gene has CDR1 MGHRA and CDR2 YSYEKL. CDR3 bases: TGCGCCAGCAGCCAAGGGCTTGGGGGGATCCCCGCTTACGAGCAGTACTTC. Translated: CASSQGLGGIPAYEQYF.

V and J are TRBV29-1 and TRBJ2-3; D is uncertain. Germline CDR1 is SQVTM and CDR2 is ANQGSEA. Between the trimmed V and J ends, which lost 4 bases and 4 bases, there was a span of 24 bases. The CDR3 extends over 17 amino acids. The CDR3 is CSVGTSREPHPADTQYF. The CDR3 DNA reads as TGCAGCGTTGGAACATCTAGGGAACCCCATCCGGCAGATACGCAGTATTTT.

V usage is TRBV4-3 and J usage is TRBJ2-5, with 8 bases fitting TRBD2. The length of the CDR3 is 16 residues. From germline, CDR1 is LGHNA and CDR2 YSLEER. V dropped 0 bases and J dropped 4; count of bases not matched to a gene: 7. CDR3: CASSQDLQSGGETQYF. The CDR3 DNA reads as TGCGCCAGCAGCCAAGATCTCCAAAGCGGGGGAGAGACCCAGTACTTC.

A few counts support this clonotype. The rearrangement links TRBV5-1 to TRBJ2-7, with unresolved D. The V and J ends lost 0 bases and 4 bases respectively, with 14 bases between them. CDR1 SGHRS and CDR2 YFSETQ come from the germline V gene. This CDR3 comprises 15 residues. CDR3 amino acids: CASSLAWNREYEQYF. For the CDR3, the DNA is TGCGCCAGCAGCTTGGCCTGGAACAGAGAGTACGAGCAGTACTTC.

This sequence joins TRBV12-3 or TRBV12-4 and TRBJ2-1; D remains ambiguous. The V and J ends lost 6 bases and 14 bases respectively, with 14 bases between them. The CDR3 is 11 amino acids. CDR3 loop: CASSWRSAEFF. The CDR3 DNA reads TGTGCCAGCAGCTGGAGAAGTGCGGAGTTCTTC.